This TCR beta chain derives from a study of CD8 T cells in Susac syndrome. TCR beta sequences were obtained from blood CD8+ and CD4+ T cells. Healthy donors served as the controls. They were matched for age and sex. RNA in amounts of about 0.5 to 1 ug was reverse transcribed with random hexamers. Coverage of TCR beta CDR3 amplification by immunoSEQ multiplex PCR extended to 54 Vbeta and 13 Jbeta. TCRdb processed the immunoSEQ multiplex PCR reads anew with MiXCR; each CDR3 protein has one entry. Of about 200,000 distinct CDR3 sequences in the sample, roughly 94% were seen once. This CDR3 has 13 residues. CDR1 is SNHLY and CDR2 is FYNNEI in the germline V gene. After removal of 6 bases from V and 7 bases from J, the junction contained 3 bases not matched to a gene.

The chain uses TRBV2 and TRBJ2-1; TRBD2 matches at 10 bases. Sequencing was carried out using CD4+ T cells from PBMCs. This clonotype was sampled from a human donor in good health. CDR3 region: CASRRTSGNEQFF. CDR3 nucleotide sequence: TGTGCCAGCAGGCGGACTAGCGGTAATGAGCAGTTCTTC. The whole variable domain, filled in from reference TRBV2 and TRBJ2-1, reads EPEVTQTPSHQVTQMGQEVILRCVPISNHLYFYWYRQILGQKVEFLVSFYNNEISEKSEIFDDQFSVERPDGSNFTLKIRSTKLEDSAMYFCASRRTSGNEQFFGPGTRLTVL.